The 29 T cell receptor beta chains in this list originate from one sample, sequenced in a study of blood T cell repertoires in COVID-19. This table comes from immunoSEQ multiplex PCR, and its TCRdb copy is limited to in-frame clones, with some not included. The sample shows about 220,000 clones, about 79% of them seen only once. Material for sequencing was PBMCs or T cells enriched from blood (not recorded which). These receptors originate from a woman aged 40-49 years with acute COVID-19.

In this sample, this clone turned up a few times. The chain is built from TRBV2 and TRBJ1-2, with D unresolved. Trimming cost V 5 bases and J 2 bases, with 12 bases left between them. This CDR3 comprises 14 residues. Germline CDR1 and CDR2: SNHLY and FYNNEI. The CDR3 protein is CASSSLITNYGYTF. CDR3 in DNA: TGTGCCAGCAGTTCACTAATCACGAACTATGGCTACACCTTC.

The chain is built from TRBV7-9 and TRBJ1-2, with 8 bases identical to TRBD1. The V and J ends lost 1 base and 8 bases, in that order; junction bases with no gene match: 3. Germline assignment: CDR1 SEHNR and CDR2 FQNEAQ (reference sequence). This CDR3 comprises 13 residues. CDR3 in amino acids: CASSLGQGHGYTF. CDR3 bases: TGTGCCAGCAGCTTAGGACAGGGGCACGGCTACACCTTC. Full variable domain (rest looked up from reference TRBV7-9 and TRBJ1-2): DTGVSQNPRHKITKRGQNVTFRCDPISEHNRLYWYRQTLGQGPEFLTYFQNEAQLEKSRLLSDRFSAERPKGSFSTLEIQRTEQGDSAMYLCASSLGQGHGYTFGSGTRLTVV.

This sequence joins TRBV4-3 and TRBJ2-1; 7 bases line up with TRBD2. CDR1 is LGHNA and CDR2 is YSLEER in the germline V gene. The CDR3 length is 15 residues. V lost 1 base and J lost 6; bases outside the gene matches: 6. The CDR3, as DNA: TGCGCCAGCAGCCAAGCCCACGGACTAGGCAATGAGCAGTTCTTC. Translation: CASSQAHGLGNEQFF.

This sequence joins TRBV4-3 and TRBJ2-5; D call uncertain. The V and J ends lost 0 bases and 4 bases respectively, with 9 bases between them. Germline CDR1 LGHNA, CDR2 YSLEER. This CDR3 contains 14 residues. The CDR3 reads CASSQDIRRETQYF. The CDR3 DNA sequence: TGCGCCAGCAGCCAAGATATAAGGAGAGAGACCCAGTACTTC.

J is TRBJ2-7 and V is TRBV6-5; the D is unclear. The CDR3 is 13 amino acids. Trimming left V 6 bases short and J 3 bases short, with 12 bases between. Germline values: CDR1 MNHEY, CDR2 SVGAGI. CDR3: CASSLRPLYEQYF. The CDR3 DNA follows: TGTGCCAGCAGCCTACGTCCACTCTACGAGCAGTACTTC.

This clone has more than one count but fewer than ten. The J gene is TRBJ2-5, the V gene TRBV19, with TRBD2 matching over 11 bases. J lost 2 bases, V lost 1 base, and 12 bases had no gene match. CDR1 and CDR2 from the germline V gene are LNHDA and SQIVND (reference sequence). This CDR3 has 19 residues. The CDR3 DNA reads TGTGCCAGTAGTATAGGCGCTAGCGGGAGGCGATGGAGGCAAGAGACCCAGTACTTC. This sequence encodes CASSIGASGRRWRQETQYF.

This clone was counted between two and nine times. V and J are TRBV5-6 and TRBJ1-6; TRBD1 matches 9 bases. CDR3 length: 16 amino acids. V shed 7 bases and J 0 bases; nucleotides not matched to a gene: 5. Germline loops: CDR1 SGHDT, CDR2 YYEEEE. CDR3 nucleotides: TGTGCCAGCGGTAGGGACAGGGCCTCCTATAATTCACCCCTCCACTTT. This codes for CASGRDRASYNSPLHF.

The CDR3 DNA is TGTGCCAGCAGTCCTATGCAGGGGACTAGCGGCTCCTACGAGCAGTACTTC. Encoded protein: CASSPMQGTSGSYEQYF. The rearrangement links TRBV14 to TRBJ2-7; 11 bases align to TRBD2. V trimming: 6 bases; J trimming: 0 bases; junction bases outside the gene matches: 10. CDR3 size: 17 residues. The V gene's germline CDR1 is SGHDN and CDR2 FVKESK.

CDR3 protein: CAWRASDRENSPLHF. The CDR3 DNA is TGTGCCTGGAGGGCGAGCGACAGAGAGAATTCACCCCTCCACTTT. The chain employs TRBV30 and TRBJ1-6, with D possibly TRBD1 on 5 matching bases. Germline values: CDR1 GTSNPN, CDR2 SVGIG (reference sequence). V lost 3 bases and J lost 7, with 16 bases in between. The CDR3 is made up of 15 amino acids. Looking up the rest from reference TRBV30 and TRBJ1-6 gives the full variable domain: SQTIHQWPATLVQPVGSPLSLECTVEGTSNPNLYWYRQAAGRGLQLLFYSVGIGQISSEVPQNLSASRPQDRQFILSSKKLLLSDSGFYLCAWRASDRENSPLHFGNGTRLTVT.

This sequence joins TRBV19 and TRBJ2-1; 10 nucleotides line up with TRBD2. The CDR3 has 15 residues. The trim removed 5 bases at V and 8 bases at J, leaving 9 bases unmatched. From germline, CDR1 is LNHDA and CDR2 SQIVND (reference sequence). DNA for the CDR3: TGTGCCAGTAGTCGGACTAGCGGTATGGTAGATGAGCAGTTCTTC. Encoded protein: CASSRTSGMVDEQFF.

This clone has more than one count but fewer than ten. The rearrangement uses TRBV2 and TRBJ2-5, with no clear D. Germline V gene lookup returns CDR1 SNHLY and CDR2 FYNNEI. The CDR3 extends over 13 amino acids. The V end was cut by 3 bases, the J end by 5 bases, with 10 bases between. The chain's CDR3 is CASSDSQLETQYF. CDR3 sequence (DNA): TGTGCCAGCAGTGATAGCCAACTCGAGACCCAGTACTTC. Supplemented by reference TRBV2 and TRBJ2-5, the full variable domain reads EPEVTQTPSHQVTQMGQEVILRCVPISNHLYFYWYRQILGQKVEFLVSFYNNEISEKSEIFDDQFSVERPDGSNFTLKIRSTKLEDSAMYFCASSDSQLETQYFGPGTRLLVL.

The chain recombines TRBV20-1 with TRBJ1-1; D not resolved. Germline V gene lookup returns CDR1 DFQATT and CDR2 SNEGSKA (reference sequence). V lost 0 bases and J 10 bases, leaving 9 bases between the germline ends. CDR3 size: 11 residues. This CDR3 is CSARDGGVAFF. The CDR3 bases are TGCAGTGCTAGAGATGGCGGGGTAGCTTTCTTT.

The chain joins TRBV5-1 to TRBJ1-6; TRBD1 matches 10 bases. This CDR3 region has 15 residues. CDR1 and CDR2 from the germline V gene are SGHRS and YFSETQ. J was trimmed by 7 bases and V by 2 bases; bases with no gene match: 3. The CDR3 sequence is CASSFPDRGNSPLHF. Here the CDR3 DNA reads TGCGCCAGCAGCTTCCCGGACAGGGGGAATTCACCCCTCCACTTT.

This rearrangement joins TRBV30 to TRBJ2-5; 12 nucleotides line up with TRBD2. The CDR3 is 15 amino acids. With 1 base clipped from V and 7 bases from J, the junction kept 7 bases outside the gene matches. Germline V CDR1 and CDR2: GTSNPN, SVGIG (reference sequence). The DNA for the CDR3 is TGTGCCTGGAGTGCTAGCGGGAGGGCCTCGGGGACCCAGTACTTC. It encodes CAWSASGRASGTQYF. The full variable domain, its missing parts supplied by reference TRBV30 and TRBJ2-5, is SQTIHQWPATLVQPVGSPLSLECTVEGTSNPNLYWYRQAAGRGLQLLFYSVGIGQISSEVPQNLSASRPQDRQFILSSKKLLLSDSGFYLCAWSASGRASGTQYFGPGTRLLVL.

This rearrangement joins TRBV19 to TRBJ1-6; possibly TRBD1 for D (5 bases). Germline V gives CDR1 LNHDA, CDR2 SQIVND (reference sequence). There are 16 residues in the CDR3. The V gene lost 2 bases and the J gene lost 7 bases, with 15 bases spanning the gap. The CDR3 DNA sequence: TGTGCCAGTAGTATACGCCCCGGGGGTGGAAATTCACCCCTCCACTTT. As protein: CASSIRPGGGNSPLHF.

The chain links TRBV2 to TRBJ2-6, with a weak D call TRBD2 (6 bases). CDR1 SNHLY and CDR2 FYNNEI come from the germline V gene. The CDR3 runs 16 residues. V dropped 6 bases and J dropped 3 bases, with 15 bases sitting between them. CDR3: CASRPGVGGGANVLTF. CDR3 in DNA: TGTGCCAGCAGACCCGGCGTGGGAGGTGGGGCCAACGTCCTGACTTTC.

The J gene is TRBJ2-2, the V gene TRBV6-1, with D possibly matching TRBD2 (5 bases). This CDR3 has 14 residues. The germline V gene has CDR1 MNHNS and CDR2 SASEGT. Trimming took 3 bases from V and 3 from J, leaving 8 bases between them. CDR3 in DNA: TGTGCCAGCAGTGAGGGAGACGACACCGGGGAGCTGTTTTTT. Protein: CASSEGDDTGELFF.

This clone was found once. This sequence joins TRBV7-2 and TRBJ1-6, with D uncertain. V shed 2 bases and J shed 0 bases, with 8 bases lying between them. CDR1 and CDR2 from the germline V gene are SGHTA and FQGNSA. The CDR3 is 16 residues long. CDR3 sequence reads: CASSLRVSSYNSPLHF. CDR3 in DNA: TGTGCCAGCAGCTTACGCGTGAGCTCCTATAATTCACCCCTCCACTTT.

V and J are TRBV5-1 and TRBJ2-5; 13 nucleotides match TRBD2. CDR1 and CDR2 (germline): SGHRS, YFSETQ. V was pared by 4 bases and J by 5 bases, with 5 bases of the junction left unmatched. The CDR3 covers 15 residues. CDR3 residues: CASSTSGRADETQYF. The CDR3 DNA follows: TGCGCCAGCAGCACTAGCGGGAGGGCCGATGAGACCCAGTACTTC.

The chain uses TRBV5-6 and TRBJ1-4; 8 bases fit TRBD1. Trimming cost V 0 bases and J 10 bases; bases outside gene matches: 8. Germline CDR1 reads SGHDT; CDR2 reads YYEEEE. This CDR3 is 15 amino acids long. The CDR3 sequence is CASSLEAGGGGKLFF. CDR3 DNA sequence: TGTGCCAGCAGCTTGGAGGCAGGGGGCGGCGGAAAACTGTTTTTT.

V and J are TRBV5-4 and TRBJ1-3, with a possible D match to TRBD1 (5 bases). Trimming cost V 0 bases and J 0 bases, with 10 bases left between them. The CDR3 totals 16 residues. Germline-derived CDR1 and CDR2 are SGHNT and YYREEE (reference sequence). The CDR3 bases are TGTGCCAGCAGCTTGGGTCAGGGAGGCTCTGGAAACACCATATATTTT. Protein product: CASSLGQGGSGNTIYF.

This rearrangement joins TRBV2 to TRBJ1-6, with D perhaps TRBD1 (5 bases). Germline V gives CDR1 SNHLY, CDR2 FYNNEI. There are 16 residues in the CDR3. V lost 6 bases and J lost 9, with 21 bases in between. The CDR3 loop is CASSPLSGGGRSPLHF. DNA for the CDR3: TGTGCCAGCAGCCCCCTCTCCGGGGGAGGACGTTCACCCCTCCACTTT.

The genes are TRBV15 and TRBJ1-4; D possibly corresponds to TRBD1 (6 bases). Germline V gene lookup returns CDR1 LNHNV and CDR2 YYDKDF (reference sequence). CDR3 length equals 15 residues. V shed 3 bases and J shed 0 bases, with 8 bases lying between them. In DNA form, the CDR3 reads TGTGCCACCAGCAGGACAGGTTCAACTAATGAAAAACTGTTTTTT. It translates to CATSRTGSTNEKLFF.

V and J are TRBV5-1 and TRBJ1-1; 8 nucleotides agree with TRBD1. Germline V CDR1 and CDR2: SGHRS, YFSETQ. The V and J ends lost 5 bases and 3 bases, in that order; junction bases with no gene match: 6. This CDR3 has 14 residues. The CDR3 nucleotides are TGCGCCAGCAGATACGGACAGGGTTACACTGAAGCTTTCTTT. Residues: CASRYGQGYTEAFF.

V usage is TRBV7-2 and J usage is TRBJ1-2, with TRBD1 matching over 9 bases. Germline V gives CDR1 SGHTA, CDR2 FQGNSA. Unmatched junction bases numbered 11, after V lost 4 bases and J lost 8 bases. This CDR3 contains 15 residues. The CDR3 DNA sequence: TGTGCCAGCAGCTCGCAACAGGGGGCGCGTTCGGGCTACACCTTC. It encodes CASSSQQGARSGYTF. Full variable domain (missing parts from reference TRBV7-2 and TRBJ1-2): GAGVSQSPSNKVTEKGKDVELRCDPISGHTALYWYRQSLGQGLEFLIYFQGNSAPDKSGLPSDRFSAERTGGSVSTLTIQRTQQEDSAVYLCASSSQQGARSGYTFGSGTRLTVV.

The V gene is TRBV15, the J gene TRBJ2-1; 7 nucleotides line up with TRBD1. Trimming at V came to 1 base and at J to 8 bases, leaving 8 bases not matched to a gene. The V gene's germline CDR1 is LNHNV and CDR2 YYDKDF (reference sequence). The CDR3 runs 15 residues. CDR3 nucleotides: TGTGCCACCAGCAGAGTGGCAGGGGGTAGGCATGAGCAGTTCTTC. Translating gives CATSRVAGGRHEQFF.

The V gene is TRBV24-1, the J gene TRBJ2-7; TRBD2 matches 14 bases. The CDR3 extends over 22 amino acids. In germline, CDR1 is KGHDR, CDR2 SFDVKD. After removal of 0 bases from V and 3 bases from J, the junction contained 18 bases not matched to a gene. CDR3: CATSDLLTPGLAGVKGLYEQYF. The CDR3 bases are TGTGCCACCAGTGATTTGCTGACGCCGGGACTAGCGGGAGTTAAGGGGCTCTACGAGCAGTACTTC.

V and J are TRBV6-5 and TRBJ1-1; D uncertain. The CDR3 length is 14 residues. Germline values: CDR1 MNHEY, CDR2 SVGAGI. Trimming took 6 bases from V and 5 from J, leaving 16 bases between them. CDR3 region: CASRVHNTATEAFF. CDR3 nucleotides: TGTGCCAGCAGGGTTCACAACACAGCTACTGAAGCTTTCTTT.

The chain is built from TRBV28 and TRBJ2-3; 7 nucleotides match TRBD1. The junction had 7 bases not matched to a gene; V was cut back by 6 bases and J by 1 base. The germline V gene has CDR1 MDHEN and CDR2 SYDVKM. The CDR3 is 15 amino acids. Here the CDR3 DNA reads TGTGCCAGCAGACAAGACAGGGTGGGCACAGATACGCAGTATTTT. Translation: CASRQDRVGTDTQYF.